This record concerns one TCR beta chain sequence. Its antigen is unknown. Base quality data are lacking; no much larger clone is found one base away. After removal of 4 bases from V and 5 bases from J, the junction retains 6 bases not matched to a gene. The germline V gene encodes CDR1 MNHEY and CDR2 SVGAGI. Including cysteine and phenylalanine, the CDR3 has 14 amino acids. Only CDR3 DNA remains: 42 bases, in frame from the first base. RNA was extracted with the RNeasy kit and about 0.5 to 1 ug was reverse transcribed using random hexamers. The immunoSEQ multiplex PCR assay, covering 54 Vbeta and 13 Jbeta segments, was used to amplify TCR beta CDR3 regions. Bias from PCR amplification was corrected by using a synthetic template baseline for primer optimization and for computational correction. The published analysis was carried out like this. Reads were annotated to V, D and J genes per IMGT and analyzed with immunoSEQ Analyzer, keeping only productive sequences. Clonality was computed as one minus Shannon entropy normalized by log2 of the number of productive unique sequences. For each patient and control, public and private clones were evaluated within the 100 most prevalent clones. Clones were defined as Susac-specific when absent from the healthy and MS cohorts, from approximately 1,100 published viral clones and from other ImmuneACCESS disease sequences. TCRdb reprocessing: public reads trimmed at Q25 with fastp, clones called with MiXCR, in-frame beta chains kept. Every distinct CDR3 protein forms one entry, paired with its most common genes and DNA. TCRdb's processing, not the authors' own work, is the source of the V and J calls. The sample includes about 180,000 distinct CDR3 sequences, with around 94% observed a single time. The top ten clonotypes cover more than 0.095% of the sample.

The record originates from a study of CD8 T cells in Susac syndrome (dated by TCRdb to about 2019). For the wider study: Of the Susac syndrome patients who were sequenced, eight or nine were in clinical remission while six had clinically active disease. At blood withdrawal, Susac syndrome patients were either therapy-naive, taking corticosteroids (in some cases with IVIg as well), or taking IVIg alone. The study used repertoire sequencing to test whether antigen drove CD8+ T cell activation and differentiation in Susac syndrome.

Here is what the overall study found, with its caveats: In the CD4+ T cell repertoire of Susac syndrome patients, clonal expansion was not detected. The number of individuals in the TCR sequencing and HLA analysis was recognized as being relatively small.

High-throughput TCR beta sequencing profiled peripheral blood CD8+ and CD4+ T cells from healthy donors, Susac syndrome patients and multiple sclerosis patients. Recently defined diagnostic criteria for definite or probable disease were met by the Susac syndrome patients. Bulk CD8+ and CD4+ T cells were purified by magnetic negative isolation, whereas CD8+ TEMRA cells were enriched by FACS. Blood was collected in EDTA tubes and processed within 24 hours, with PBMCs isolated through density gradient centrifugation. PBMCs intended for TCR sequencing were frozen in liquid nitrogen and were later thawed in a 37 degrees C water bath. A purity of at least 90% was achieved for sorted or isolated CD4+, CD8+ and CD8+ TEMRA cells.

The receptor chain draws on TRBV6-5 and TRBJ1-1; 8 central bases correspond to TRBD1. The receptor's source is a human donor with Susac syndrome. Source material: CD4+ T cells from PBMCs. The CDR3 protein sequence reads: CASSFSGGWTEAFF. The DNA sequence is as follows: TGTGCCAGCAGTTTTTCAGGGGGCTGGACTGAAGCTTTCTTT.